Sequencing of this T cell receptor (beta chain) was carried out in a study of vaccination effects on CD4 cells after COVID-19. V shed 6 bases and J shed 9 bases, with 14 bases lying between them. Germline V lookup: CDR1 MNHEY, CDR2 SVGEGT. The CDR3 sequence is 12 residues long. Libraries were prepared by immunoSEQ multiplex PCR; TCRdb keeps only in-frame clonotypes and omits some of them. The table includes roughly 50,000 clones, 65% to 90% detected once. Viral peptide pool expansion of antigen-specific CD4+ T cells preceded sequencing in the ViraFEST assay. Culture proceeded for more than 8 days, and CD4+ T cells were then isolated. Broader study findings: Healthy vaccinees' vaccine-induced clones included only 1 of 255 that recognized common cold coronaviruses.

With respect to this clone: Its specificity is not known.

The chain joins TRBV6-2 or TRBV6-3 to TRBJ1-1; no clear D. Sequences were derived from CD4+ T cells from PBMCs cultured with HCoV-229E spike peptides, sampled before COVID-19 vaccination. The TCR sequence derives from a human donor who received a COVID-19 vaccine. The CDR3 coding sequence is TGTGCCAGCAGCACCGCGGTGGGGAAAGCTTTCTTT. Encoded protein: CASSTAVGKAFF.